What follows are 5 T cell receptor beta chains derived from one specimen sequenced in a study of identical twins. TCRdb ran MiXCR on the 5' RACE reads and lists one entry per CDR3 protein. Altogether some 560,000 distinct CDR3 sequences are present, 9.6% being singletons, with the ten largest covering around 3.1%. The same data also contributed to another study, on yellow fever vaccine responses in identical twins.

The material sequenced was PBMCs. These receptors were collected from a young woman in good health.

This clonotype was found many times. The chain has TRBV3-1 and TRBJ2-5, with 9 bases fitting TRBD1. Germline CDR1 reads LGHDT; CDR2 reads YNNKEL (reference sequence). CDR3 length equals 16 residues. V lost 4 bases and J lost 4; bases outside the gene matches: 10. CDR3 in DNA: TGTGCCAGCAGCCCTACAACAGGACAGGGGACAGAGACCCAGTACTTC. This encodes CASSPTTGQGTETQYF.

This sequence joins TRBV14 and TRBJ2-1; D remains ambiguous. Germline V gene data show CDR1 as SGHDN and CDR2 as FVKESK. The CDR3 has 18 residues. The V and J ends lost 1 base and 0 bases respectively, with 16 bases between them. The CDR3 DNA reads as TGTGCCAGCAGCCAAGGGGCCGGAAGGTCCCGCTCCTACAATGAGCAGTTCTTC. Translation gives CASSQGAGRSRSYNEQFF.

This clonotype was found many times. The J gene is TRBJ2-7, the V gene TRBV12-3 or TRBV12-4; D is undetermined. V lost 5 bases and J lost 1, with 12 bases in between. CDR3 length: 14 residues. The CDR3 DNA reads TGTGCCAGCAGTCTCCCCGACACTTCCTACGAGCAGTACTTC. Encoded protein: CASSLPDTSYEQYF.

Many counts were recorded for this clonotype. This sequence joins TRBV2 and TRBJ1-4, with 7 nucleotides matching TRBD1. Germline CDR1 reads SNHLY; CDR2 reads FYNNEI. CDR3 length: 14 amino acids. V lost 6 bases, J lost 8 bases, and 9 bases stayed unmatched. In DNA, the CDR3 is TGTGCCAGCAGCGAAAAGGGGGCCGGGGAAAAACTGTTTTTT. Translation gives CASSEKGAGEKLFF.

The gene calls are TRBV6-4 and TRBJ2-1, with TRBD2 matching 9 bases. The CDR3 is 16 residues long. J gave up 7 bases and V 0 bases, and 7 bases lay outside the gene matches. Germline values: CDR1 MRHNA, CDR2 SNTAGT. The CDR3 DNA reads TGTGCCAGCAGTGACTCCCGGACTAGCGTATTTAATGAGCAGTTCTTC. It specifies CASSDSRTSVFNEQFF.